The 28 T cell receptor beta chains below come from one sample, sequenced in a study of T cell repertoires in cytomegalovirus infection (dated by TCRdb to 2018 to 2020). Their cognate antigens are unknown. In the paper's terms, the treatment or condition label means: in vitro stimulation with specific CMV peptide epitopes to enrich CMV-specific T cells. The sequencing machine was an Illumina HiSeq 1500. The public reads were reanalyzed by TCRdb: fastp trimming at Q25, MiXCR alignment, in-frame beta chains only. Each CDR3 protein gets just one entry, which takes the most common genes and DNA from the rows behind it. This sample comprises approximately 910,000 distinct CDR3 sequences, roughly 31% of them detected only once. The ten largest clones add up to over 10% of the sample. This specimen was cultured CD8+ T cells from PBMCs, taken from culture after CMV antigen stimulation. The receptor source for this set is a human donor in good health (CMV status not recorded). Some clones in this sample may be carry-over from other donors' samples.

This clonotype has ten or more counts. The V and J genes are TRBV12-3 or TRBV12-4 and TRBJ2-2, with D uncertain. The CDR3 extends over 13 amino acids. Trimming cost V 2 bases and J 7 bases, with 8 bases left between them. CDR3 residues: CASSLSGSGELFF. The DNA for the CDR3 is TGTGCCAGCAGTTTATCGGGTAGCGGGGAGCTGTTTTTT.

The chain has TRBV12-3 or TRBV12-4 and TRBJ2-3; 10 nucleotides align to TRBD2. The junction had 9 bases not matched to a gene; V was cut back by 4 bases and J by 2 bases. This CDR3 is built from 17 residues. The DNA of the CDR3 is TGTGCCAGCAGTTCGGTAGCGGGGGGTAACCCCACAGATACGCAGTATTTT. Its protein is CASSSVAGGNPTDTQYF.

The rearrangement joins TRBV2 to TRBJ1-2; no reliable D call. Germline values: CDR1 SNHLY, CDR2 FYNNEI. This CDR3 is built from 14 residues. The germline V and J ends were trimmed by 6 bases and 3 bases, with 14 bases remaining between them. The CDR3 is CASSGFQEDYGYTF. CDR3 sequence (DNA): TGTGCCAGCAGCGGGTTCCAGGAGGACTATGGCTACACCTTC. Looking up the rest from reference TRBV2 and TRBJ1-2 gives the full variable domain: EPEVTQTPSHQVTQMGQEVILRCVPISNHLYFYWYRQILGQKVEFLVSFYNNEISEKSEIFDDQFSVERPDGSNFTLKIRSTKLEDSAMYFCASSGFQEDYGYTFGSGTRLTVV.

This clonotype was observed at least ten times. V gene TRBV19 combines with J gene TRBJ2-1; 10 bases fit TRBD2. V gave up 1 base and J gave up 5 bases; unmatched junction bases: 11. CDR1 is LNHDA and CDR2 is SQIVND in the germline V gene (reference sequence). The CDR3 totals 18 residues. CDR3 amino acids: CASSIGLRTSGPNNEQFF. CDR3 DNA: TGTGCCAGTAGTATAGGTTTAAGGACTAGCGGCCCAAACAATGAGCAGTTCTTC. The full variable domain, in which reference TRBV19 and TRBJ2-1 provide the parts outside the CDR3, is DGGITQSPKYLFRKEGQNVTLSCEQNLNHDAMYWYRQDPGQGLRLIYYSQIVNDFQKGDIAEGYSVSREKKESFPLTVTSAQKNPTAFYLCASSIGLRTSGPNNEQFFGPGTRLTVL.

This clonotype was recorded a few times. This sequence joins TRBV7-6 and TRBJ1-1; 10 nucleotides align to TRBD1. CDR1 and CDR2 (germline): SGHVS, FNYEAQ. The CDR3 covers 13 residues. J gave up 4 bases and V 8 bases, and 4 bases lay outside the gene matches. The CDR3 DNA follows: TGTGCCAGCGGACAGGGGGGTGTCACTGAAGCTTTCTTT. It codes for CASGQGGVTEAFF.

Ten or more counts support this clonotype. The chain combines TRBV12-3 or TRBV12-4 with TRBJ2-7; no definite D call. V dropped 1 base and J dropped 5 bases, with 6 bases sitting between them. There are 12 residues in the CDR3. CDR3 nucleotides: TGTGCCAGCAGTTTAGGTGGGAACGAGCAGTACGTC. Translating gives CASSLGGNEQYV.

This clonotype appeared a few times. The chain combines TRBV7-3 with TRBJ2-5; D might be TRBD1 (6 bases). The CDR3 extends over 14 amino acids. V was clipped by 5 bases and J by 0 bases, with 10 bases between them. CDR1 is SGHTA and CDR2 is FQGTGA in the germline V gene. CDR3 residues: CASSGRDNQETQYF. CDR3 nucleotides: TGTGCCAGCAGCGGACGGGACAACCAAGAGACCCAGTACTTC. The whole variable domain, filled in from reference TRBV7-3 and TRBJ2-5, reads GAGVSQTPSNKVTEKGKYVELRCDPISGHTALYWYRQSLGQGPEFLIYFQGTGAADDSGLPNDRFFAVRPEGSVSTLKIQRTERGDSAVYLCASSGRDNQETQYFGPGTRLLVL.

This clonotype was seen a few times. The chain has TRBV27 and TRBJ1-1; possibly TRBD1 for D (6 bases). V was clipped by 7 bases and J by 7 bases, with 16 bases between them. Germline lookup yields CDR1 MNHEY and CDR2 SMNVEV (reference sequence). The CDR3 runs 13 residues. CDR3 bases: TGTGCCAGCACCGCAATACAGGGCAGTGAAGCTTTCTTT. It yields the protein CASTAIQGSEAFF.

The chain uses TRBV19 and TRBJ2-7, with 10 positions matching TRBD1. The V gene end was trimmed by 5 bases and the J gene end by 5 bases; junction bases not matched to a gene: 6. This CDR3 contains 14 residues. Germline V gene data show CDR1 as LNHDA and CDR2 as SQIVND (reference sequence). The CDR3 DNA reads TGTGCCAGTAGTGGGGGACAGGGGCTGGACGAGCAGTACGTC. Protein: CASSGGQGLDEQYV.

The chain combines TRBV7-6 with TRBJ2-3; D unclear. Looked up from germline, CDR1 is SGHVS and CDR2 is FNYEAQ. V lost 1 base and J lost 1, with 12 bases in between. This CDR3 is built from 16 residues. CDR3 sequence: CASSLVSSGGTDTQYF. The CDR3 bases are TGTGCCAGCAGCTTAGTGTCCTCGGGTGGCACAGATACGCAGTATTTT.

This clonotype was observed many times. The chain joins TRBV7-9 to TRBJ2-7; 9 positions match TRBD1. The germline V gene encodes CDR1 SEHNR and CDR2 FQNEAQ (reference sequence). CDR3 size: 20 residues. The trim removed 2 bases at V and 0 bases at J, leaving 17 bases unmatched. The CDR3 loop reads CASSLPTAEKGTGFSYEQYF. The DNA of the CDR3 is TGTGCCAGCAGCTTACCAACCGCCGAAAAAGGGACAGGGTTCTCCTACGAGCAGTACTTC.

This chain joins TRBV20-1 and TRBJ2-1, with 10 bases aligning to TRBD1. Germline values: CDR1 DFQATT, CDR2 SNEGSKA (reference sequence). The CDR3 sequence is 17 residues long. V was pared by 3 bases and J by 9 bases, with 17 bases of the junction left unmatched. CDR3 sequence reads: CSARAPLRDRGSGEQFF. DNA of the CDR3: TGCAGTGCTAGGGCACCCCTCCGGGACAGGGGTTCCGGTGAGCAGTTCTTC.

The rearrangement joins TRBV2 to TRBJ2-5, with D perhaps TRBD1 or TRBD2 (5 bases each). Germline CDR1 is SNHLY and CDR2 is FYNNEI. V was shortened by 3 bases and J by 5 bases, with 10 bases between the two germline ends. The CDR3 has 13 residues. The CDR3 reads CASSEGRAETQYF. In DNA form, the CDR3 reads TGTGCCAGCAGTGAGGGGCGGGCGGAGACCCAGTACTTC.

This clonotype was counted a few times. J is TRBJ2-3 and V is TRBV7-9; 15 bases map to TRBD2. The CDR3 covers 17 residues. Looked up from germline, CDR1 is SEHNR and CDR2 is FQNEAQ (reference sequence). The V and J ends lost 4 bases and 3 bases, in that order; junction bases with no gene match: 5. Here the CDR3 reads CASSSWTSGGATDTQYF. CDR3 nucleotide sequence: TGTGCCAGCAGCTCCTGGACTAGCGGGGGGGCGACAGATACGCAGTATTTT.

The V call is TRBV5-4, the J call TRBJ2-2; D is unclear. The CDR3 length is 13 residues. With 4 bases removed from V and 7 bases from J, the gap between germline ends came to 11 bases. CDR1 is SGHNT and CDR2 is YYREEE in the germline V gene (reference sequence). The CDR3 DNA sequence: TGTGCCAGCAGCCCCAGTGGGGTCGGGGAGCTGTTTTTT. Translating gives CASSPSGVGELFF.

To note about this clonotype: This sequence may be a read error, since a much larger clone differs from it by one base. This rearrangement joins TRBV7-2 to TRBJ2-7, with D possibly TRBD2 on 6 matching bases. The CDR3 is 15 amino acids. Germline V gives CDR1 SGHTA, CDR2 FQGNSA. CDR3 bases: TGTGTCAGCAGCTCCAGGGCCTCCGGGGGTTACGAGCAGTACGTC. Translating it yields CVSSSRASGGYEQYV.

This clonotype was observed a few times. V is TRBV19 and J is TRBJ2-2; D is uncertain. There are 13 residues in the CDR3. The germline V and J ends were trimmed by 5 bases and 7 bases, with 11 bases remaining between them. The germline V gene has CDR1 LNHDA and CDR2 SQIVND (reference sequence). This CDR3 is CASSWADGGELFF. The CDR3 DNA reads as TGTGCCAGTAGTTGGGCCGACGGCGGGGAGCTGTTTTTT.

The chain recombines TRBV6-5 with TRBJ2-2; 7 nucleotides match TRBD1. The CDR3 runs to 15 residues. Germline trimming cut 0 bases from V and 5 bases from J; bases unmatched to any gene: 3. Germline CDR1 reads MNHEY; CDR2 reads SVGAGI. CDR3 sequence reads: CASSYSGGRTGELFF. For the CDR3, the DNA is TGTGCCAGCAGTTACTCAGGGGGCCGAACCGGGGAGCTGTTTTTT.

This clonotype was recorded only once. The chain employs TRBV7-2 and TRBJ2-5, with no clear D. Per germline, CDR1 SGHTA and CDR2 FQGNSA. The CDR3 extends over 15 amino acids. Deletions cut 1 base from V and 1 base from J, with 10 bases between. The CDR3 spells CASSLGHMVQETQYF. CDR3 sequence (DNA): TGTGCCAGCAGCTTAGGGCACATGGTCCAAGAGACCCAGTACTTC.

On this clonotype: Sequence at one end of the junction differs from germline and may be a read error. CDR3 protein: CASSLVEARTYNEQFF. CDR3 nucleotide sequence: TGTGCTAGCAGCTTAGTTGAGGCCAGGACCTACAATGAGCAGTTCTTC. The rearrangement links TRBV7-7 to TRBJ2-1; no clear D. The germline gives CDR1 SSHAT, CDR2 FNYEAQ (reference sequence). The CDR3 has 16 amino acids.

The V gene is TRBV5-4, the J gene TRBJ2-7; TRBD2 agrees at 13 bases. V lost 0 bases and J lost 4; bases outside the gene matches: 10. The germline gives CDR1 SGHNT, CDR2 YYREEE (reference sequence). This CDR3 comprises 18 residues. The DNA for the CDR3 is TGTGCCAGCAGCTTGGACCCGGGGCGACTAGCGGGGGGTTACGAGCAGTACTTC. Translation: CASSLDPGRLAGGYEQYF.

V is TRBV27 and J is TRBJ1-2, with 8 bases that match TRBD1. The germline V gene encodes CDR1 MNHEY and CDR2 SMNVEV (reference sequence). There are 15 residues in the CDR3. V was clipped by 3 bases and J by 4 bases; unmatched bases: 7. The CDR3 protein is CASSLGTGSVYGYTF. In DNA form, the CDR3 reads TGTGCCAGCAGTTTGGGGACAGGTTCAGTCTATGGCTACACCTTC.

This clonotype turned up a few times. The V call is TRBV20-1, the J call TRBJ2-3, with D maybe TRBD1 (6 bases). CDR3 length: 14 residues. The germline V gene has CDR1 DFQATT and CDR2 SNEGSKA (reference sequence). V lost 6 bases and J 2 bases, leaving 15 bases between the germline ends. The CDR3 loop reads CSANGQLNTDTQYF. The CDR3 nucleotides are TGCAGTGCCAACGGACAGCTAAACACAGATACGCAGTATTTT.

The chain is built from TRBV6-5 and TRBJ2-3; 8 bases are shared with TRBD2. This CDR3 is built from 15 residues. Per germline, CDR1 MNHEY and CDR2 SVGAGI. After removal of 7 bases from V and 4 bases from J, the junction contained 10 bases not matched to a gene. The CDR3: CASTLGGAPADTQYF. DNA for the CDR3: TGTGCCAGCACCCTCGGGGGGGCCCCAGCAGATACGCAGTATTTT.

This clonotype has a handful of counts. The rearrangement uses TRBV5-6 and TRBJ2-3, with TRBD1 identical over 9 bases. Germline loops: CDR1 SGHDT, CDR2 YYEEEE. V shed 0 bases and J 1 base; nucleotides not matched to a gene: 6. The CDR3 totals 17 residues. CDR3 amino acids: CASSLAVWDRGTDTQYF. CDR3 in DNA: TGTGCCAGCAGCTTGGCCGTGTGGGACAGGGGCACAGATACGCAGTATTTT.

The chain combines TRBV20-1 with TRBJ1-2, with a weak D call TRBD1 (6 bases). V lost 0 bases to trimming and J lost 2 bases, with 10 bases between them. The CDR3 has 14 amino acids. Germline V CDR1 and CDR2: DFQATT, SNEGSKA (reference sequence). CDR3 protein: CSARDSGANYGYTF. CDR3 in DNA: TGCAGTGCTAGAGACTCAGGGGCGAACTATGGCTACACCTTC.

This clonotype was found once. It may be a read error: a sequence one base away is much more abundant. The chain joins TRBV7-8 to TRBJ2-2; tentative D call: TRBD1 (6 bases). CDR3 length equals 15 residues. The V and J ends lost 7 bases and 5 bases respectively, with 17 bases between them. The germline CDR1 and CDR2 sequences are SGHVS and FQNEAQ. Here the CDR3 reads CASNRTRGKTGELFF. CDR3 in DNA: TGTGCCAGCAACCGAACGAGGGGGAAGACCGGGGAGCTGTTTTTT.

The chain joins TRBV10-3 to TRBJ2-5; D call uncertain. CDR1 and CDR2 from the germline V gene are ENHRY and SYGVKD. The CDR3 runs to 15 residues. Trimming shortened V by 2 bases and J by 1 base, and 11 bases separated the two germline ends. DNA for the CDR3: TGTGCCATCAGTGAGACCAACACCAGCCAAGAGACCCAGTACTTC. This sequence encodes CAISETNTSQETQYF.